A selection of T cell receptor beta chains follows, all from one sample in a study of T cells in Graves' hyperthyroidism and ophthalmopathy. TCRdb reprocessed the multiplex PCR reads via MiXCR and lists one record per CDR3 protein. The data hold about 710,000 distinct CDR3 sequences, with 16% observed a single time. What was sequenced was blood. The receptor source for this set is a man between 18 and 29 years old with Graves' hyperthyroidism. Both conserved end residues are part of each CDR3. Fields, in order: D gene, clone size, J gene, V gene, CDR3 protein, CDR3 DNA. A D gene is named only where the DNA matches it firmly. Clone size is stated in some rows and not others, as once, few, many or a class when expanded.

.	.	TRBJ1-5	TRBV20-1	CSATGTSLNQPQHF	TGCAGTGCTACCGGGACATCCCTAAATCAGCCCCAGCATTTT
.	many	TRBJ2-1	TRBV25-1	CASSEWVGSASVPSSSYNEQFF	TGTGCCAGCAGTGAGTGGGTGGGATCCGCCTCCGTCCCCTCGAGCTCCTACAATGAGCAGTTCTTC
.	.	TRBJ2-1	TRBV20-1	CSARRSGAEQFF	TGCAGTGCTAGACGGTCGGGGGCTGAGCAGTTCTTC
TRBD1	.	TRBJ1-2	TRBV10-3	CAISPDRDSGYTF	TGTGCCATCAGCCCGGACAGGGACTCTGGCTACACCTTC
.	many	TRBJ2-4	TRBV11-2	CASSLSPWRGLAKNIQYF	TGTGCCAGCAGCTTAAGCCCTTGGAGGGGGCTAGCCAAAAACATTCAGTACTTC
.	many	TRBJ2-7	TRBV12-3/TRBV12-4	CASSLLTRQGEQYF	TGTGCCAGCAGTCTCCTGACTAGGCAGGGCGAGCAGTACTTC
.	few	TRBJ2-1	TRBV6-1	CASSSPRGEQFF	TGTGCCAGCAGTTCACCTAGGGGGGAGCAGTTCTTC
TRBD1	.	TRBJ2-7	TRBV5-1	CASSLDGTGGPYEQYF	TGCGCCAGCAGCTTGGACGGGACAGGGGGACCCTACGAGCAGTACTTC
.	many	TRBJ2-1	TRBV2	CASRPPRSEQFF	TGTGCCAGCAGGCCTCCCCGGAGTGAGCAGTTCTTC
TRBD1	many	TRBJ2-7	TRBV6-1	CASSSGQTTYEQYF	TGTGCCAGCAGTTCGGGACAGACAACCTACGAGCAGTACTTC
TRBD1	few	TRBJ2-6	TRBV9	CASSYRPGQGISGANVLTF	TGTGCCAGCAGCTACCGACCGGGACAGGGCATCTCTGGGGCCAACGTCCTGACTTTC
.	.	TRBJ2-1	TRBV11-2	CASSLAYRLNNEQFF	TGTGCCAGCAGCTTAGCTTATCGGCTTAACAATGAGCAGTTCTTC
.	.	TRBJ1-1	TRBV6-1	CASSPPRGANTEAFF	TGTGCCAGCAGTCCCCCAAGGGGCGCGAACACTGAAGCTTTCTTT
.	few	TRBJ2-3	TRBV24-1	CATSDWGTDTQYF	TGTGCCACCAGTGACTGGGGGACAGATACGCAGTATTTT
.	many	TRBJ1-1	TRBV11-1	CASSPGERPNTEAFF	TGTGCCAGCAGCCCCGGTGAGAGGCCGAACACTGAAGCTTTCTTT
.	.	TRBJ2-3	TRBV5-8	CASSLASYNTDTQYF	TGTGCCAGCAGCTTGGCCTCCTACAATACAGATACGCAGTATTTT
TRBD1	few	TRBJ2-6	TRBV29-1	CSARVGQDPSSGANVLTF	TGCAGCGCCCGCGTTGGACAGGACCCTTCCTCTGGGGCCAACGTCCTGACTTTC
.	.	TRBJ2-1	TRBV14	CASSQESGTSSYNEQFF	TGTGCCAGCAGCCAAGAAAGCGGCACGAGCTCCTACAATGAGCAGTTCTTC
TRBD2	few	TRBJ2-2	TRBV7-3	CASSLNLGLARTGELFF	TGTGCCAGCAGCTTAAATTTGGGACTAGCGAGGACCGGGGAGCTGTTTTTT
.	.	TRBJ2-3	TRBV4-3	CASSLPGSSSPQYF	TGCGCCAGCAGCCTTCCGGGGTCTTCCAGCCCGCAGTATTTT
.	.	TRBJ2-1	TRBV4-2	CASSLRQRSSYNEQFF	TGTGCCAGCAGCCTCCGACAGAGAAGCTCCTACAATGAGCAGTTCTTC
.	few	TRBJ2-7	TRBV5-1	CASSLEFLGGLQYEQYF	TGCGCCAGCAGCTTGGAATTTCTGGGGGGACTGCAATACGAGCAGTACTTC
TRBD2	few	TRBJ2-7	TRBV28	CAVASGINLEQYF	TGTGCCGTTGCTAGCGGGATAAATCTAGAGCAGTACTTC
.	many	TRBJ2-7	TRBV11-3	CASSLEGQRMHEQYF	TGTGCCAGCAGCTTAGAGGGACAAAGGATGCACGAGCAGTACTTC
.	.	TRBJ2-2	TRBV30	CAWSSRVNTGELFF	TGTGCCTGGAGTAGCAGGGTTAACACCGGGGAGCTGTTTTTT
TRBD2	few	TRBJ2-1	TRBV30	CAWSAIWTSGYNNEQFF	TGTGCCTGGAGTGCAATTTGGACTAGCGGTTACAACAATGAGCAGTTCTTC
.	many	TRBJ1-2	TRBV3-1	CASSQDSPNYGYTF	TGTGCCAGCAGCCAAGATAGCCCTAACTATGGCTACACCTTC